One TCR beta chain is described in this entry. Its antigen remains unknown. MiXCR, applied by TCRdb to the reads, yields one record per CDR3 protein. The table shows approximately 180,000 distinct CDR3 sequences, with roughly 17% occurring only once. The data belong to a study of T cell repertoires in cytomegalovirus infection. Study background: Carrying CMV and the relevant HLA type showed in public TCR beta signatures.

Study-level findings and limits: Totalled public TCR beta family frequency picked out people who carried CMV plus the relevant HLA. Dominant in the ex vivo response were TCR beta clonotypes restricted by HLA-C and specific for CMV.

V was cut by 3 bases and J by 0 bases, with 12 bases left in between. CDR3 length: 15 amino acids. The source material was CD8+ T cells from PBMCs. The receptor was derived from a human donor in good health (CMV status not recorded). Some clones in this sample may be carry-over from other donors' samples. This sequence joins TRBV12-3 or TRBV12-4 and TRBJ2-7; TRBD2 is a possible D gene (5 bases). CDR3 DNA: TGTGCCAGCAGTTTTGGGCGGGTTACCTCCTACGAGCAGTACTTC. Translating gives CASSFGRVTSYEQYF.